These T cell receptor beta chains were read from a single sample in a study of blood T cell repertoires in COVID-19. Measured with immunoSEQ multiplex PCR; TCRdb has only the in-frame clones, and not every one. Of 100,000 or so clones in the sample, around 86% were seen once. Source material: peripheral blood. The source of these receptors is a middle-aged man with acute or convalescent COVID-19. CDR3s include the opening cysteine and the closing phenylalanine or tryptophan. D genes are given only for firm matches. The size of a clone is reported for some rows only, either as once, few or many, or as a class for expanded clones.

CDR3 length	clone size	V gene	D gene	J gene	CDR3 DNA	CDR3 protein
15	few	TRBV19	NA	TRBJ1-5	TGTGCCAGTAGTTCGGGGGAGAAGGGCAATCAGCCCCAGCATTTT	CASSSGEKGNQPQHF
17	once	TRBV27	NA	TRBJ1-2	TGTGCCAGCAGTTCTAAAACAGGCAGGTTCGCTAACTATGGCTACACCTTC	CASSSKTGRFANYGYTF
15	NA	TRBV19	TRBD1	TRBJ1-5	TGTGCCAGTAGTATTGACAGGGGGGGCAATCAGCCCCAGCATTTT	CASSIDRGGNQPQHF
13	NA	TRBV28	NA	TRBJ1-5	TGTGCCAGCAGTTTACAGAACAATCAGCCCCAGCATTTT	CASSLQNNQPQHF
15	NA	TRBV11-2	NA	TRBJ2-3	TGTGCCAGCAGCTTTTTCGAACGGGGCACAGATACGCAGTATTTT	CASSFFERGTDTQYF
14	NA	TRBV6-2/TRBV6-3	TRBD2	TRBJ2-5	TGTGCCAGCAGTTACCTCGGGGGGAGAGAGACCCAGTACTTC	CASSYLGGRETQYF
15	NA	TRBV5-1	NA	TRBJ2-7	TGCGCCAGCAGCTTGGTAGGGGGATTCTCCTACGAGCAGTACTTC	CASSLVGGFSYEQYF
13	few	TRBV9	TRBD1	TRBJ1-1	TGTGCCAGCAGACAGGGGCTAAACACTGAAGCTTTCTTT	CASRQGLNTEAFF
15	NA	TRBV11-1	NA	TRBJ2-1	TGTGCCAGCGCTTTTGTGTCAGGGGGGAAGGATGAGCAGTTCTTC	CASAFVSGGKDEQFF
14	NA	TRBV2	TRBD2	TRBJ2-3	TGTGCCAGCCGAGGACGGCGGGAGGTCGATACGCAGTATTTT	CASRGRREVDTQYF
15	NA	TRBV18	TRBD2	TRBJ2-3	TGTGCCAGCTCACCGGGGACTAGCGGCACAGATACGCAGTATTTT	CASSPGTSGTDTQYF
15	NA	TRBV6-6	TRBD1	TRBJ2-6	TGTGCCAGCAGTCGGGACAGGTCTGGGGCCAACGTCCTGACTTTC	CASSRDRSGANVLTF
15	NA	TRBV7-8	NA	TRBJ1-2	TGTGCCAGCAGCTTAGAACCCGGGACTGCCTATGGCTACACCTTC	CASSLEPGTAYGYTF
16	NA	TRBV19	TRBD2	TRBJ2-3	TGTGCCAGTAGTATAGATAAGCTAGCGGGCACAGATACGCAGTATTTT	CASSIDKLAGTDTQYF
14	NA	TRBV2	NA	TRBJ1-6	TGTGCCAGCAGTGATTCAGGGTCGGGTTCACCCCTCCACTTT	CASSDSGSGSPLHF
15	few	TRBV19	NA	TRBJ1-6	TGTGCCAGTAGTATCAGGGGCTCAAATTTCTCACCCCTCCACTTT	CASSIRGSNFSPLHF
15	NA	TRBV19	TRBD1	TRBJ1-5	TGTGCCAGTAGTATCGGCAGGGGGAGCAATCAGCCCCAGCATTTT	CASSIGRGSNQPQHF
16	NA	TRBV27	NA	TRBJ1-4	TGTGCCAGCAGTTCCCCTTCAGGGACACCTAATGAAAAACTGTTTTTT	CASSSPSGTPNEKLFF
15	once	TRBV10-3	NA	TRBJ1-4	TGTGCCATCAGTGAGTCAGGAGGGGTTGGGGAAAAACTGTTTTTT	CAISESGGVGEKLFF
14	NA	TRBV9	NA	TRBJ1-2	TGTGCCAGCAGCGTAGTCGGGGGTAACTATGGCTACACCTTC	CASSVVGGNYGYTF
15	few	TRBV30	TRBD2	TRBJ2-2	TGTGCCTGGAGTGGACTAGCGGGAGCTATCGGGGAGCTGTTTTTT	CAWSGLAGAIGELFF
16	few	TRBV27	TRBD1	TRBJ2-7	TGTGCCAGCAGTTTACTCGGTGGCCAGGGGGTTTACGAGCAGTACTTC	CASSLLGGQGVYEQYF
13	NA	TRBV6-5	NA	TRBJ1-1	TGTGCCAGCATCGAAAATACGGGCACTGAAGCTTTCTTT	CASIENTGTEAFF
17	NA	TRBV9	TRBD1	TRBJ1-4	TGTGCCAGCAGCTACGGACAGGGGGCAGCAACTAATGAAAAACTGTTTTTT	CASSYGQGAATNEKLFF
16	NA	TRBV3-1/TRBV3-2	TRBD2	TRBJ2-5	TGTGCCAGCAGCCGCCGGACTAGCGGGGCCACGGATATCCAGTACTTC	CASSRRTSGATDIQYF
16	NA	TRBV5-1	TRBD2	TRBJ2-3	TGCGCCAGCAGCTTGGCTAGCGGGAGTGTGACAGATACGCAGTATTTT	CASSLASGSVTDTQYF
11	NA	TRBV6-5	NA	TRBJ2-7	TGTGCCAGCAGTTACGCCGAGGAGCAGTACTTC	CASSYAEEQYF
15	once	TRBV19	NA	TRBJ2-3	TGTGCCAGTAGTATCTACAGGCGAAGCACAGATACGCAGTATTTT	CASSIYRRSTDTQYF
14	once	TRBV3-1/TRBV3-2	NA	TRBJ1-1	TGTGCCAGCAGCCAAGCAGGAATGGGGAGTGAAGCTTTCTTT	CASSQAGMGSEAFF
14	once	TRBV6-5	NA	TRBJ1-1	TGTGCCAGCGGGAGGGGATACGGGAACACTGAAGCTTTCTTT	CASGRGYGNTEAFF
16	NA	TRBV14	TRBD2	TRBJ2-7	TGTGCCAGCAGCCTCCCGCGTGGTAGCGGGGTTTACGAGCAGTACTTC	CASSLPRGSGVYEQYF
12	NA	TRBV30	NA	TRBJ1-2	TGTGCCTGGGCTACAGGAAACTATGGCTACACCTTC	CAWATGNYGYTF
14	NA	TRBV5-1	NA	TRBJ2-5	TGCGCCAGCAACAAACAGGGTTCCCAAGAGACCCAGTACTTC	CASNKQGSQETQYF
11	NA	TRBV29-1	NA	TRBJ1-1	TGCAGCGTCCTCAGGGTGTCTGAAGCTTTCTTT	CSVLRVSEAFF
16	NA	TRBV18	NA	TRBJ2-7	TGTGCCAGCTCACCACCGCGTCGGGGTGGTCCGGCCGAGCAGTACTTC	CASSPPRRGGPAEQYF
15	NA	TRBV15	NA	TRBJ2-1	TGTGCCACCGCGACTAGAACAGTAGTGGGGAATGAGCAGTTCTTC	CATATRTVVGNEQFF
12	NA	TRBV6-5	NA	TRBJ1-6	TGTGCCAGCTCTGAAAACGGGTCACCCCTCCACTTT	CASSENGSPLHF
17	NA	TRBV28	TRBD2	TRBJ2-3	TGTGCCAGCAGTTTATTGGGGGCTAGCGGGAGCACAGATACGCAGTATTTT	CASSLLGASGSTDTQYF
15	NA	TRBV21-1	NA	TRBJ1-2	TGTGCCAGCAGCAACTCGTACAGGGCCCCCTATGGCTACACCTTC	CASSNSYRAPYGYTF
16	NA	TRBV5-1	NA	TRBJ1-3	TGCGCCAGCAGCTTGGACGGGTCAAGCTCTGGAAACACCATATATTTT	CASSLDGSSSGNTIYF
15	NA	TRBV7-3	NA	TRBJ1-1	TGTGCCAGCAGCTTACTTGGGGGGATGAACACTGAAGCTTTCTTT	CASSLLGGMNTEAFF
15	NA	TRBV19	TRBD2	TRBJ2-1	TGTGCCAGTAGTATCTGGAGGGGAGGGCTCAATGAGCAGTTCTTC	CASSIWRGGLNEQFF
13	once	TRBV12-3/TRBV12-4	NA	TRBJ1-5	TGTGCCAGCAGTTTTCGGGGTGGTCAGCCCCAGCATTTT	CASSFRGGQPQHF
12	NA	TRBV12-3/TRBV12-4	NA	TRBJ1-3	TGTGCCAGCAGTTTAGCGGTCGGCACCATATATTTT	CASSLAVGTIYF
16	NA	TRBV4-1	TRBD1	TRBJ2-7	TGCGCCAGCAGCCAAGTATTACAGGGGACAGCCTACGAGCAGTACTTC	CASSQVLQGTAYEQYF
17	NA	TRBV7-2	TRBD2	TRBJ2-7	TGTGCCAGCAGCTTGAGACTAGCGGGAGGGCCTGGCTACGAGCAGTACTTC	CASSLRLAGGPGYEQYF
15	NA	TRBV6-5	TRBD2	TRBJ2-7	TGTGCCACCGAAAGACTAGCGGGAGGGCCGAAAGAGCAGTACTTC	CATERLAGGPKEQYF
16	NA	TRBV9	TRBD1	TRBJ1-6	TGTGCCAGCAGCGGGGGACAGGGGGGGTATAATTCACCCCTCCACTTT	CASSGGQGGYNSPLHF
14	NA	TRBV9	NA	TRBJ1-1	TGTGCCAGCAGGCCCGCAGGGGCGGATACTGAAGCTTTCTTT	CASRPAGADTEAFF
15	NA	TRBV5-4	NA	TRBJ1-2	TGTGCCAGCAGCTACCGACAGTCGTGGGCCTATGGCTACACCTTC	CASSYRQSWAYGYTF
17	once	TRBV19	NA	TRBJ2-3	TGTGCCAGTAGATCTCCCAGCTCAGCAGGGCCCACAGATACGCAGTATTTT	CASRSPSSAGPTDTQYF
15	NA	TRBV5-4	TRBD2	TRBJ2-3	TGTGCCAGCAGCCGTCCTAGCGGAAAGACAGATACGCAGTATTTT	CASSRPSGKTDTQYF